This record concerns one T cell receptor (beta chain) sequence. Antigen: not known. The table came from immunoSEQ multiplex PCR; TCRdb's copy has only in-frame clones and leaves some out. The sample contains over 85,000 clones, approximately 94% of which appear only once. The sample originates from a study of cytomegalovirus exposure and HLA in healthy donors. Overall study results and limits: The study labeled fewer than 200 TCR beta chains cytomegalovirus-associated.

The CDR3 extends over 20 amino acids. Germline loops: CDR1 MDHEN, CDR2 SYDVKM. V was pared by 1 base and J by 0 bases, with 14 bases of the junction left unmatched. The donors were members of the roughly 120-subject validation cohort (separate from the approximately 670-subject first cohort). The TCR sequence derives from a young woman in good health and CMV-seropositive. Sequencing input: PBMCs. The chain has TRBV28 and TRBJ2-7, with 11 positions matching TRBD2. CDR3 residues: CASSLYTRGITSGSSYEQYF. CDR3 nucleotides: TGTGCCAGCAGTTTATATACGCGGGGGATTACTAGCGGGAGCTCCTACGAGCAGTACTTC.